This T cell receptor (beta chain) was obtained from a study of blood T cell repertoires in COVID-19. On the study more broadly: Samples of COVID-19 (acute and convalescent) were obtained from the United States, Italy and Spain. From T cells, B-cell-depleted T cells, or PBMCs came the material, which was cDNA or gDNA.

Original processing methods: It was from reference gene primer amplification that nucleated cell counts were estimated. Clones were read by immunoSEQ multiplex PCR, and TCRdb kept only the in-frame ones, dropping some. That table furnishes V, J and clone size, whereas the DNA furnished D and trimming. The table has about 45,000 clones, about 85% seen once. V lost 2 bases to trimming and J lost 3 bases; unmatched junction nucleotides: 17. The CDR3 loop spans 20 amino acids. Looked up from germline, CDR1 is KGHDR and CDR2 is SFDVKD. The TCR was taken from a woman of 80 years or more with acute or convalescent COVID-19. This sequence joins TRBV24-1 and TRBJ1-5; 8 nucleotides align to TRBD1. The sequenced sample was peripheral blood. This chain's CDR3 is CATSDSAPGQATPFNQPQHF. The CDR3 nucleotides are TGTGCCACCAGTGATTCAGCTCCGGGACAGGCAACACCCTTCAATCAGCCCCAGCATTTT.